The 18 T cell receptor beta chains reported below all come from one sample, sequenced in a study of T cells in Graves' hyperthyroidism and ophthalmopathy. Researchers took RNA transcripts and amplified the TCR beta CDR3 regions from them. Using the HTBI primer set, a first-round RT-PCR was run on the TCR CDR3. TCRdb itself ran the multiplex PCR reads through MiXCR, one entry per CDR3 protein. The table has around 35,000 distinct CDR3 sequences, about 47% seen once; the top ten hold 17%. Specimen: blood. These receptors all stem from a man between 40 and 49 years old with Graves' ophthalmopathy.

V and J are TRBV5-1 and TRBJ2-2; a possible D gene is TRBD2 (5 bases). CDR3 length equals 15 residues. Trimming shortened V by 0 bases and J by 8 bases, and 14 bases separated the two germline ends. CDR1 is SGHRS, CDR2 YFSETQ, per germline. DNA for the CDR3: TGCGCCAGCAGCTTGGAGTCGATCGGCGGGGGGGAGCTGTTTTTT. Amino acids: CASSLESIGGGELFF.

The CDR3 protein is CASSEKWSIDEQYF. CDR3 nucleotide sequence: TGTGCCAGCAGTGAGAAATGGAGTATCGACGAGCAGTACTTC. J is TRBJ2-7 and V is TRBV2; D is unclear. Trimming took 3 bases from V and 5 from J, leaving 14 bases between them. The germline V gene has CDR1 SNHLY and CDR2 FYNNEI. This CDR3 spans 14 amino acids. The full variable domain, its missing parts supplied by reference TRBV2 and TRBJ2-7, is EPEVTQTPSHQVTQMGQEVILRCVPISNHLYFYWYRQILGQKVEFLVSFYNNEISEKSEIFDDQFSVERPDGSNFTLKIRSTKLEDSAMYFCASSEKWSIDEQYFGPGTRLTVT.

This clonotype showed up many times. This rearrangement joins TRBV6-5 to TRBJ1-2; D may be TRBD1 (6 bases). CDR1 is MNHEY and CDR2 is SVGAGI in the germline V gene. Trimming left V 6 bases short and J 1 base short, with 12 bases between. The CDR3 totals 14 residues. The CDR3 reads CASSRGQYNYGYTF. DNA of the CDR3: TGTGCCAGCAGCCGCGGACAGTATAACTATGGCTACACCTTC.

The V and J genes are TRBV20-1 and TRBJ2-1, with 7 bases that match TRBD2. CDR3 length: 11 residues. V trimming: 3 bases; J trimming: 7 bases; junction bases outside the gene matches: 0. Germline V gives CDR1 DFQATT, CDR2 SNEGSKA (reference sequence). This CDR3 reads CSASGRNEQFF. CDR3 nucleotides: TGCAGTGCTAGCGGGAGGAATGAGCAGTTCTTC.

This clonotype was counted ten times or more. The chain combines TRBV7-9 with TRBJ1-3; perhaps TRBD1 as D (5 bases). This CDR3 has 14 amino acids. Germline values: CDR1 SEHNR, CDR2 FQNEAQ (reference sequence). The V and J ends lost 2 bases and 4 bases respectively, with 9 bases between them. In DNA, the CDR3 is TGTGCCAGCAGCTTACCCGGGGACGGAAACACCATATATTTT. Encoded protein: CASSLPGDGNTIYF.

V and J are TRBV7-9 and TRBJ1-3, with D maybe TRBD1 (6 bases). CDR3 length: 17 amino acids. Germline assignment: CDR1 SEHNR and CDR2 FQNEAQ (reference sequence). V was trimmed by 1 base and J by 2 bases, leaving 15 bases between them. CDR3 loop: CASSLGETGKAGNTIYF. Here the CDR3 DNA reads TGTGCCAGCAGCTTAGGAGAAACAGGGAAAGCTGGAAACACCATATATTTT.

This clonotype was seen many times. The chain carries TRBV20-1 and TRBJ1-5; perhaps TRBD1 as D (6 bases). Trimming took off 3 bases at V and 0 bases at J, with 15 bases between the two ends. Germline V gives CDR1 DFQATT, CDR2 SNEGSKA (reference sequence). CDR3 length: 16 amino acids. The CDR3 sequence is CSARAFDRPSNQPQHF. The CDR3 region has the DNA TGCAGTGCTAGGGCTTTCGACAGGCCTAGCAATCAGCCCCAGCATTTT.

This clonotype was seen at least ten times. The gene calls are TRBV6-1 and TRBJ1-2; D unresolved. CDR1 and CDR2 (germline): MNHNS, SASEGT. The CDR3 consists of 13 residues. Trimming removed 7 bases from V and 3 bases from J, with 12 bases in between. DNA of the CDR3: TGTGCCAGCACCGAGCGGGTCTACTATGGCTACACCTTC. Translation gives CASTERVYYGYTF.

This chain links TRBV9 with TRBJ2-3; D call uncertain. Germline V gene sequence: CDR1 SGDLS, CDR2 YYNGEE. Trimming shortened V by 3 bases and J by 0 bases, and 11 bases separated the two germline ends. The CDR3 runs to 15 residues. The CDR3 reads CASSGLVASTDTQYF. As DNA, the CDR3 is TGTGCCAGCAGCGGATTAGTTGCTAGCACAGATACGCAGTATTTT.

The count of this clonotype is one. The chain links TRBV5-6 to TRBJ1-2; maybe TRBD1 (5 bases). The ends were cut back, 3 bases at V and 8 bases at J, with 11 bases in the middle. The germline V gene has CDR1 SGHDT and CDR2 YYEEEE. The CDR3 has 12 residues. The CDR3 spells CASSWTGEGYTF. The CDR3 bases are TGTGCCAGCAGCTGGACGGGGGAAGGCTACACCTTC.

In the case of this clonotype: The junction does not match germline at one end; this may be a read error. The chain recombines TRBV5-6 with TRBJ2-7, with D possibly being TRBD1 (5 bases). In germline, CDR1 is SGHDT, CDR2 YYEEEE. The CDR3 runs 14 residues. Written as DNA, the CDR3 is TGTGCCAGCAGCCAGGGAACAGTGTTCGACGAGCAGTGCTTC. Translating it yields CASSQGTVFDEQCF.

Ten or more counts support this clonotype. V usage is TRBV6-5 and J usage is TRBJ1-4; D not certain. V was clipped by 4 bases and J by 6 bases, with 9 bases between them. The CDR3 consists of 13 residues. The germline V gene has CDR1 MNHEY and CDR2 SVGAGI. The CDR3 spells CASSFTSDEKLFF. DNA for the CDR3: TGTGCCAGCAGTTTCACCTCGGATGAAAAACTGTTTTTT.

V gene TRBV20-1 combines with J gene TRBJ1-4; D remains ambiguous. Per the germline V gene, CDR1 is DFQATT and CDR2 is SNEGSKA (reference sequence). Deletions cut 2 bases from V and 10 bases from J, with 14 bases between. This CDR3 has 13 amino acids. In DNA form, the CDR3 reads TGCAGTGCTAGACCCCCGGGGTACGGAAAACTGTTTTTT. It specifies CSARPPGYGKLFF.

This chain uses TRBV9 with TRBJ2-3; D might be TRBD1 or TRBD2, each matching 6 bases. The CDR3 consists of 14 residues. In germline, CDR1 is SGDLS, CDR2 YYNGEE. Deletions cut 5 bases from V and 2 bases from J, with 12 bases between. The CDR3 DNA follows: TGTGCCAGCAGGGAGGGGGGCAACACAGATACGCAGTATTTT. Translation gives CASREGGNTDTQYF.

In this sample, this clonotype turned up many times. The chain combines TRBV19 with TRBJ2-2; unclear D gene. There are 13 residues in the CDR3. Trimming removed 4 bases at V and 5 bases at J, with 8 bases between. Looked up from germline, CDR1 is LNHDA and CDR2 is SQIVND (reference sequence). The CDR3 sequence: CASSRLLTGELFF. The CDR3 DNA is TGTGCCAGTAGTAGGTTATTGACCGGGGAGCTGTTTTTT.

With regard to this clonotype: Since a much larger clone is just one base distant, this may be a read error. The rearrangement joins TRBV30 to TRBJ2-6, with D unclear. CDR3 length: 15 amino acids. Germline V lookup: CDR1 GTSNPN, CDR2 SVGIG (reference sequence). CDR3 sequence: CAWSLGPSGSNVLTF. For the CDR3, the DNA is TGTGCCTGGAGTCTAGGACCCTCTGGGTCCAACGTCCTGACTTTC.

The V gene is TRBV24-1, the J gene TRBJ2-6; D gene ambiguous. V was shortened by 10 bases and J by 0 bases, with 12 bases between the two germline ends. The germline V gene encodes CDR1 KGHDR and CDR2 SFDVKD. This CDR3 comprises 15 residues. The CDR3 nucleotides read TGTGCCACGCCGCGAAGATACTCTGGGGCCAACGTCCTGACTTTC. This sequence encodes CATPRRYSGANVLTF.

Note on this clonotype: Germline is not matched at one junction end, which may reflect a read error. The rearrangement joins TRBV5-1 to TRBJ1-4, with D maybe TRBD1 (6 bases). This CDR3 comprises 15 residues. The germline V gene has CDR1 SGHRS and CDR2 YFSETQ. The CDR3 coding sequence is TGCGCCGGCAGTACCGAACAGGGAACAGGTGAAAAACTGTTTTTT. Residues: CAGSTEQGTGEKLFF.